These 4 T cell receptor beta chains share one sample of origin, sequenced in a study of PD-1 blockade in classical Hodgkin lymphoma. Data came from immunoSEQ multiplex PCR; TCRdb stores just in-frame clones and leaves some out. The table shows roughly 50,000 clones, with around 80% occurring only once. Every one of the patients relapsed after autologous stem cell transplantation (brentuximab vedotin exposure was variable). This specimen was peripheral blood mononuclear cells (PBMCs), taken before the second cycle of nivolumab. These receptors came from a human donor with classical Hodgkin lymphoma.

The genes are TRBV10-3 and TRBJ2-3; 14 nucleotides line up with TRBD2. The trim removed 4 bases at V and 4 bases at J, leaving 1 base unmatched. This CDR3 contains 15 residues. The germline CDR1 and CDR2 sequences are ENHRY and SYGVKD. Written as DNA, the CDR3 is TGTGCCATCAGTGGACTAGCGGGGGGGGCAGATACGCAGTATTTT. Translating it yields CAISGLAGGADTQYF.

The chain carries TRBV29-1 and TRBJ2-7; D gene uncertain. Germline assignment: CDR1 SQVTM and CDR2 ANQGSEA. The CDR3 spans 13 residues. The V end lost 0 bases, the J end lost 6 bases, and 12 bases lay between the germline ends. CDR3: CSVEDQILSEQYF. The CDR3, as DNA: TGCAGCGTTGAAGATCAGATCTTGAGCGAGCAGTACTTC.

The V gene is TRBV18, the J gene TRBJ1-2, with D maybe TRBD1 (5 bases). Germline V CDR1 and CDR2: KGHSH, LQKENI. Trimming cost V 6 bases and J 4 bases, with 15 bases left between them. This CDR3 is built from 14 residues. For the CDR3, the DNA is TGTGCCAGCTCGCGGCAGGGAGAGGCCTATGGCTACACCTTC. This encodes CASSRQGEAYGYTF.

V usage is TRBV27 and J usage is TRBJ2-3; maybe TRBD1 (5 bases). V shed 7 bases and J shed 1 base, with 18 bases lying between them. This CDR3 has 16 residues. From germline, CDR1 is MNHEY and CDR2 SMNVEV (reference sequence). The CDR3 DNA follows: TGTGCCAGCACCCACTTCCAGGGCGCGGGCACAGATACGCAGTATTTT. Its protein is CASTHFQGAGTDTQYF.